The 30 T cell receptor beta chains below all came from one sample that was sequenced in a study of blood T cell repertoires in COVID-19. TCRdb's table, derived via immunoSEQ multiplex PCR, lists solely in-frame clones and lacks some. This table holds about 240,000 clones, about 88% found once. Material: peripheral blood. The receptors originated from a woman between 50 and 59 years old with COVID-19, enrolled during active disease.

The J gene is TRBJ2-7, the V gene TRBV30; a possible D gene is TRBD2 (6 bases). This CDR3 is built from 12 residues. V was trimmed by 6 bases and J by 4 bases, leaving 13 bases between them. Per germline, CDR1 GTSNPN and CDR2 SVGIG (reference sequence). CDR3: CACRDSSYEQYV. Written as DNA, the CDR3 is TGTGCCTGTCGGGACTCCTCGTACGAGCAGTACGTC.

CDR3 nucleotide sequence: TGTGCCATCTTACGGAGCTCCGGGACTAGCGGGGGATCTAGCACAGATACGCAGTATTTT. It is translated as CAILRSSGTSGGSSTDTQYF. The chain employs TRBV10-3 and TRBJ2-3; 14 nucleotides align to TRBD2. CDR3 length equals 20 residues. In germline, CDR1 is ENHRY, CDR2 SYGVKD. With V trimmed by 8 bases and J by 0 bases, 16 bases remained unmatched.

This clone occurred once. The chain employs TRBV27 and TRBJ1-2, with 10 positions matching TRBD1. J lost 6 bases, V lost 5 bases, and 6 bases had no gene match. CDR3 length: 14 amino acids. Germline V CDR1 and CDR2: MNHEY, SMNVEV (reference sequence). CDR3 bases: TGTGCCAGCAGTCCCTGGGACAGGGGTGATGGCTACACCTTC. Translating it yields CASSPWDRGDGYTF.

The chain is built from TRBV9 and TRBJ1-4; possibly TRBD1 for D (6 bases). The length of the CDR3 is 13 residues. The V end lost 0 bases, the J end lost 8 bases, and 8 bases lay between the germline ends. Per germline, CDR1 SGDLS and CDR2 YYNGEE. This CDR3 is CASSVATGEKLFF. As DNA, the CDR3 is TGTGCCAGCAGCGTAGCTACAGGGGAAAAACTGTTTTTT.

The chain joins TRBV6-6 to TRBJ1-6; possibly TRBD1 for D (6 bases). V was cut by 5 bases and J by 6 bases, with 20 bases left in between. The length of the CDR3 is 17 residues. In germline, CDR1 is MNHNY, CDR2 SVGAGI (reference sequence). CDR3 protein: CASSPPRGAAFNSPLHF. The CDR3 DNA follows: TGTGCCAGCAGTCCACCTCGGGGGGCAGCGTTTAATTCACCCCTCCACTTT.

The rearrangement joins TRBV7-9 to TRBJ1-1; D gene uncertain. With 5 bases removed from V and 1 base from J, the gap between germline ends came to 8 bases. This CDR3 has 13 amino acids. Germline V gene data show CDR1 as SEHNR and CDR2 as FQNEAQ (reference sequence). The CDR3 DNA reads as TGTGCCAGCAGCAGACACCAGAACACTGAAGCTTTCTTT. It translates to CASSRHQNTEAFF.

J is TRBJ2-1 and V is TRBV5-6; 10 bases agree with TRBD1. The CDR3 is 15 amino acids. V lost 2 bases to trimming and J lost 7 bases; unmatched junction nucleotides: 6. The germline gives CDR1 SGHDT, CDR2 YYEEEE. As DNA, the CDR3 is TGTGCCAGCAGCTTCGGACAGGGGGGTAGTAATGAGCAGTTCTTC. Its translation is CASSFGQGGSNEQFF.

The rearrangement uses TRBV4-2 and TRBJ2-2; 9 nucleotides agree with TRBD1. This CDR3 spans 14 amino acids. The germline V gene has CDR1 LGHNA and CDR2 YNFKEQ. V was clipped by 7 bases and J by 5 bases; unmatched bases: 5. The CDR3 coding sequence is TGTGCCAGCACGAACAGGGGGCAAACCGGGGAGCTGTTTTTT. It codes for CASTNRGQTGELFF.

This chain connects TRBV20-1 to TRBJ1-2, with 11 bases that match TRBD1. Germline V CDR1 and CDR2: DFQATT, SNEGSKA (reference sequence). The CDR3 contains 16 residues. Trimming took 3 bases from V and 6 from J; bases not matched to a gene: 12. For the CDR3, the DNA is TGCAGTGCTAGTCCTATGAGCCGGGACAGGGGGGATGGCTACACCTTC. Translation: CSASPMSRDRGDGYTF.

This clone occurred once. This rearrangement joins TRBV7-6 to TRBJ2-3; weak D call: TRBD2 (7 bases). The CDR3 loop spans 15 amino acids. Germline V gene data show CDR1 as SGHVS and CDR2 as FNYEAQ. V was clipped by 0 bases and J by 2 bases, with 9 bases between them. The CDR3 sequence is CASSLAGGHTDTQYF. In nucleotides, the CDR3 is TGTGCCAGCAGCTTAGCGGGGGGGCACACAGATACGCAGTATTTT.

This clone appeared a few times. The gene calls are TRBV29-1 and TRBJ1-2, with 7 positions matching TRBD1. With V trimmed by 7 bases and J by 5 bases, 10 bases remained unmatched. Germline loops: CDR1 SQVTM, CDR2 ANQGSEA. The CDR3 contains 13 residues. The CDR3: CSAHRGSLYGYTF. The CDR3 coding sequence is TGCAGCGCCCACAGGGGTTCTCTGTATGGCTACACCTTC.

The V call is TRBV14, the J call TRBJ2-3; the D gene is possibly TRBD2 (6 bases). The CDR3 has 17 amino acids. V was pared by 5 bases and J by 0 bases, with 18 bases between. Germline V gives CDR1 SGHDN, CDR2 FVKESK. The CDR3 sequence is CASSVRGLTLSTDTQYF. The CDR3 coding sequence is TGTGCCAGCAGCGTAAGGGGACTGACTTTAAGCACAGATACGCAGTATTTT.

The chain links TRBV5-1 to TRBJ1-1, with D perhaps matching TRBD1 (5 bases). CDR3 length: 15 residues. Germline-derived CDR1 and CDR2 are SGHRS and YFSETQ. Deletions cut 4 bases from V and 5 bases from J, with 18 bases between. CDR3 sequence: CASSPGRDWRTEAFF. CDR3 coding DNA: TGCGCCAGCAGCCCGGGGCGGGATTGGAGAACTGAAGCTTTCTTT.

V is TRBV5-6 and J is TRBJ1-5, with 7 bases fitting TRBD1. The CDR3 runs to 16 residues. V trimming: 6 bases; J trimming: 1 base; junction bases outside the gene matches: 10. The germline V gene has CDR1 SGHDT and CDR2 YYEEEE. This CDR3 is CASTAGGGMSNQPQHF. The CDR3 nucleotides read TGTGCCAGCACCGCGGGAGGGGGCATGAGCAATCAGCCCCAGCATTTT.

The CDR3 DNA follows: TGTGCCAGCAGTTTCGGGACTAGCGGCGAGCAGTACTTC. It codes for CASSFGTSGEQYF. The J gene is TRBJ2-7, the V gene TRBV27; 11 bases are shared with TRBD2. V shed 3 bases and J 6 bases; nucleotides not matched to a gene: 1. The CDR3 is 13 amino acids. From germline, CDR1 is MNHEY and CDR2 SMNVEV (reference sequence).

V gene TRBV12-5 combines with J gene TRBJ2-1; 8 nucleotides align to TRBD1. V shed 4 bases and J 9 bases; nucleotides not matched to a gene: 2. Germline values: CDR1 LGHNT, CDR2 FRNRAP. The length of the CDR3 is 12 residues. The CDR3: CASGWTGSEQFF. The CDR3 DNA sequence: TGTGCTAGTGGTTGGACAGGGAGTGAGCAGTTCTTC.

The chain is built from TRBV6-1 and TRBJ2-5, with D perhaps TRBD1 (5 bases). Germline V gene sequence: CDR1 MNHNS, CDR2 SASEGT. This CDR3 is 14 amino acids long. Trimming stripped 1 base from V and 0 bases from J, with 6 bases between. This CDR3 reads CASSEGGHQETQYF. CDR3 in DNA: TGTGCCAGCAGTGAAGGGGGCCACCAAGAGACCCAGTACTTC.

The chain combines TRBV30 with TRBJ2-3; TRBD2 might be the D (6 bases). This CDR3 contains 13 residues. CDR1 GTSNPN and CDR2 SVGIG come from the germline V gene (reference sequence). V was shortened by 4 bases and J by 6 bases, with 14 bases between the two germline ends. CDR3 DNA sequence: TGTGCCTGGAACGCGGGGAGTGTCGATACGCAGTATTTT. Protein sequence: CAWNAGSVDTQYF.

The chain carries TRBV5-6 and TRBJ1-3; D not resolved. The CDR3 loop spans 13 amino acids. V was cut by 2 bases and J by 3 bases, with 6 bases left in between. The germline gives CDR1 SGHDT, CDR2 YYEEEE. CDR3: CASSFNNGNTIYF. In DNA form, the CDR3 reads TGTGCCAGCAGCTTTAACAATGGAAACACCATATATTTT.

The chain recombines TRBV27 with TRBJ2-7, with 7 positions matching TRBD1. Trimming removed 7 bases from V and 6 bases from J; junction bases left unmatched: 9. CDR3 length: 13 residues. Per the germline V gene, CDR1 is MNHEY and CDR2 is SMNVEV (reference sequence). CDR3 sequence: CASKRDSWGEQYF. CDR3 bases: TGTGCCAGCAAACGGGACAGTTGGGGCGAGCAGTACTTC.

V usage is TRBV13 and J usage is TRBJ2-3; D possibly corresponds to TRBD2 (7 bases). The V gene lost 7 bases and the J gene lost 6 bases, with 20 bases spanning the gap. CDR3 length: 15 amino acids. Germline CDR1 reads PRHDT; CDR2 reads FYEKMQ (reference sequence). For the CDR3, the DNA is TGTGCCAGCATCACAAGGTGGGGGGGGCAGGATACGCAGTATTTT. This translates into CASITRWGGQDTQYF. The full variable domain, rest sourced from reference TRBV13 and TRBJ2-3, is AAGVIQSPRHLIKEKRETATLKCYPIPRHDTVYWYQQGPGQDPQFLISFYEKMQSDKGSIPDRFSAQQFSDYHSELNMSSLELGDSALYFCASITRWGGQDTQYFGPGTRLTVL.

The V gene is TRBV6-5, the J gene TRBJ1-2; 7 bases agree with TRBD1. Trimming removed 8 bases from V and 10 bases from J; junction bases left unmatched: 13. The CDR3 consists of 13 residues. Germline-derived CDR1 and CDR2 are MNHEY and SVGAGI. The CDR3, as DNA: TGTGCCAGCGCCCGTGGGGACAGTTCTCTCTACACCTTC. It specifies CASARGDSSLYTF.

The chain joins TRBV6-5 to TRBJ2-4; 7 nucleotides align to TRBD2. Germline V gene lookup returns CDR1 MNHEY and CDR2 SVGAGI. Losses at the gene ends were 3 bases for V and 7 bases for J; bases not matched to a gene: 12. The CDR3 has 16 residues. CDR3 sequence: CASSYELARRGNIQYF. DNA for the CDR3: TGTGCCAGCAGTTATGAGCTAGCCAGGCGGGGGAACATTCAGTACTTC.

CDR3 coding DNA: TGTGCCATCAGTGAACACGGGAGCTCCTACGAGCAGTACTTC. It specifies CAISEHGSSYEQYF. The chain is built from TRBV10-3 and TRBJ2-7; tentative D call: TRBD2 (6 bases). Per germline, CDR1 ENHRY and CDR2 SYGVKD. V was shortened by 3 bases and J by 0 bases, with 9 bases between the two germline ends. The CDR3 extends over 14 amino acids.

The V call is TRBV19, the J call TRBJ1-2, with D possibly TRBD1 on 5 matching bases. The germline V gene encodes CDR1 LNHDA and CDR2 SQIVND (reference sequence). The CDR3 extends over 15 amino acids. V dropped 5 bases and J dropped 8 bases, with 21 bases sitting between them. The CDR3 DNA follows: TGTGCCAGTAGTCGACGACAGAGCCCCTTTCGAGGCTACACCTTC. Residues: CASSRRQSPFRGYTF.

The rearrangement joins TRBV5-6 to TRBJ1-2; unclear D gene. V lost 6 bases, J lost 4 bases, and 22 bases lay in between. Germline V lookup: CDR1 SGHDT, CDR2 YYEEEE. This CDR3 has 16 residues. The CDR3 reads CASKLSGYSRGYGYTF. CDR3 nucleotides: TGTGCCAGCAAACTTTCCGGTTATTCCAGAGGCTATGGCTACACCTTC.

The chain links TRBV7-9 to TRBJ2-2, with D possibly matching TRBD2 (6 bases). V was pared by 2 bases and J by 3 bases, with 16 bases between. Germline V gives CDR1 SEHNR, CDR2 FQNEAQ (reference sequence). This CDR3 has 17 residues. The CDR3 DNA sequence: TGTGCCAGCAGCTTAACGGGGGTCTACAGCCACACCGGGGAGCTGTTTTTT. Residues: CASSLTGVYSHTGELFF.

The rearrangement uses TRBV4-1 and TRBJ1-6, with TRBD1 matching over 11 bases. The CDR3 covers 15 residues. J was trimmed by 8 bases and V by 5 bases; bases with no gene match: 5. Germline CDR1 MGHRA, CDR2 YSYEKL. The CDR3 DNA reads TGCGCCAGCAGCGAAGGACAGGGGGCTTATTCACCCCTCCACTTT. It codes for CASSEGQGAYSPLHF.

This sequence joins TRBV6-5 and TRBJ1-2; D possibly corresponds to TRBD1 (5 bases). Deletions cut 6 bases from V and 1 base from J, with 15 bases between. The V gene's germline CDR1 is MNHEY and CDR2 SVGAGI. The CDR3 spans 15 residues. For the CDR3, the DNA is TGTGCCAGCAGCCCCTCGTGGGGGGATAACTATGGCTACACCTTC. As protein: CASSPSWGDNYGYTF.

The CDR3 DNA reads TGCGCCAGCAGCTTTGCTAGCGGGGGCTCGAACACCGGGGAGCTGTTTTTT. Protein: CASSFASGGSNTGELFF. V gene TRBV5-1 combines with J gene TRBJ2-2; 10 nucleotides line up with TRBD2. CDR1 is SGHRS and CDR2 is YFSETQ in the germline V gene. Unmatched junction bases numbered 4, after V lost 2 bases and J lost 0 bases. The CDR3 consists of 17 residues.